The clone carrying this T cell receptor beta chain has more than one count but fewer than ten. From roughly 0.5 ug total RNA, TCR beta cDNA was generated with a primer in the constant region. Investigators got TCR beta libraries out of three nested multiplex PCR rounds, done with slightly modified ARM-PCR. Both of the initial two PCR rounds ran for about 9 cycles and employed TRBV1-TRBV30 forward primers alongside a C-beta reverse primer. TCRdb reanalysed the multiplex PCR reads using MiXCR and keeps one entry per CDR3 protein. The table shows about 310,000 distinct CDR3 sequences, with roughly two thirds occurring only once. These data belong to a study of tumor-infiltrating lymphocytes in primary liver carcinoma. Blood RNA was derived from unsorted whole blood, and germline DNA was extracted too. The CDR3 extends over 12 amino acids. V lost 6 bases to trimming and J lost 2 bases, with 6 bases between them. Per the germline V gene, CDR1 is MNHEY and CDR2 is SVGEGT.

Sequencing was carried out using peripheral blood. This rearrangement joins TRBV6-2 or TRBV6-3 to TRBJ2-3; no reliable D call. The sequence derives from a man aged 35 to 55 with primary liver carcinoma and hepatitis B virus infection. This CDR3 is CASSSYTDTQYF. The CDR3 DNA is TGTGCCAGCAGCTCCTACACAGATACGCAGTATTTT.